This record concerns one T cell receptor beta chain sequence. The length of the CDR3 is 14 residues. Germline CDR1 reads MNHEY; CDR2 reads SMNVEV (reference sequence). Trimming stripped 3 bases from V and 0 bases from J, with 6 bases between. Only in-frame clones appear in the TCRdb table, and some are missing; sequencing was by immunoSEQ multiplex PCR. In the table there are about 150,000 clones, more than 85% of which are singletons. This sample is part of a study of T cell responses to AZD1222 COVID-19 vaccine. V is TRBV27 and J is TRBJ1-5, with D hard to call. The sequenced sample was peripheral blood, obtained 28 days after the second AZD1222 dose. The sequence was collected from an adult who received the AZD1222 COVID-19 vaccine. This CDR3 reads CASSFRYSNQPQHF. CDR3 DNA sequence: TGTGCCAGCAGTTTTCGGTATAGCAATCAGCCCCAGCATTTT.